Sequencing of this T cell receptor (beta chain) was carried out in a study of T-cell reconstitution after alpha-beta-depleted transplantation in children. Unique molecular identifiers were built into the TCRbeta library. In TCRdb, the PCR reads were re-called with MiXCR into one record per CDR3 protein. The table shows some 400,000 distinct CDR3 sequences, with roughly 22% occurring only once. V lost 3 bases to trimming and J lost 5 bases; unmatched junction nucleotides: 30. The CDR3 length is 22 residues. V usage is TRBV12-3 or TRBV12-4 and J usage is TRBJ2-7; TRBD1 aligns across 8 bases. The origin of this receptor is a human donor who donated a stem cell graft to a child with acute myeloid leukemia. Specimen: PBMCs from the stem cell graft donor, collected from the stem cell graft. In DNA, the CDR3 is TGTGCCAGCAGTTTTGGATTTGGGGGTGGGCAGGGGGCCGGAGTGAGCCCTGACGAGCAGTACTTC. This translates into CASSFGFGGGQGAGVSPDEQYF.